Below are 21 T cell receptor beta chains sequenced from a single sample in a study of blood T cells in healthy people across ages (dated by TCRdb to about 2015). Receptor amplification or capture employed 5' RACE. Sequencing was carried out with an Illumina HiSeq 2500. A second PCR of roughly 6 to 12 cycles was performed with a sample-barcoded 5' primer and a J-beta primer mix. The public reads were quality trimmed at Q25 with fastp and then assembled into clones with MiXCR by TCRdb, keeping productive beta chains. Every CDR3 protein is listed once, alongside the most common genes and DNA of its rows. The sample has 700,000 or so distinct CDR3 sequences on record, over 40% of them singletons. Jointly, the top ten make up around 30% of the sample. Sample: blood. The receptors here all came from an elderly man in good health.

The genes are TRBV5-1 and TRBJ2-3; D remains ambiguous. Germline CDR1 is SGHRS and CDR2 is YFSETQ. V was clipped by 0 bases and J by 2 bases, with 13 bases between them. The CDR3 loop spans 16 amino acids. The CDR3 here is CASSLVSDGYTDTQYF. The CDR3 nucleotides read TGCGCCAGCAGCTTGGTGAGCGACGGTTACACAGATACGCAGTATTTT.

This clonotype was recorded a few times. V and J are TRBV25-1 and TRBJ2-3; D uncertain. CDR1 and CDR2 (germline): MGHDK, SYGVNS. This CDR3 contains 17 residues. Trimming removed 4 bases from V and 1 base from J, with 18 bases in between. This CDR3 is CASSGPRIRPGTDTQYF. DNA of the CDR3: TGTGCCAGCAGTGGCCCAAGGATAAGGCCCGGCACAGATACGCAGTATTTT.

In its sample, this clonotype was seen a few times. This chain connects TRBV5-1 to TRBJ1-4; D is uncertain. The CDR3 spans 15 residues. From germline, CDR1 is SGHRS and CDR2 YFSETQ. V lost 0 bases, J lost 0 bases, and 6 bases lay in between. CDR3 sequence: CASSLGHSTNEKLFF. In DNA form, the CDR3 reads TGCGCCAGCAGCTTGGGACACTCAACTAATGAAAAACTGTTTTTT.

Written as DNA, the CDR3 is TGTGCCAGCATCTGGACTAGCGGGAGGGACTACGAGCAGTACTTC. Protein: CASIWTSGRDYEQYF. The chain is built from TRBV2 and TRBJ2-7; 15 bases map to TRBD2. Germline lookup yields CDR1 SNHLY and CDR2 FYNNEI. V was pared by 7 bases and J by 3 bases, with 4 bases of the junction left unmatched. The CDR3 is 15 residues long.

The table lists this clonotype with a count of one. This rearrangement joins TRBV6-2 or TRBV6-3 to TRBJ1-1, with 8 bases identical to TRBD1. The V and J ends lost 6 bases and 3 bases, in that order; junction bases with no gene match: 9. Looked up from germline, CDR1 is MNHEY and CDR2 is SVGEGT. The CDR3 has 15 residues. The CDR3 bases are TGTGCCAGCAGCTTACCCGACAGGGGTTACACTGAAGCTTTCTTT. Its translation: CASSLPDRGYTEAFF.

This clonotype was seen only a few times. The chain recombines TRBV7-2 with TRBJ1-5; D is ambiguous. Trimming took 1 base from V and 1 from J, leaving 5 bases between them. CDR1 is SGHTA and CDR2 is FQGNSA in the germline V gene. CDR3 length: 14 amino acids. The CDR3 here is CASSLEGSNQPQHF. Here the CDR3 DNA reads TGTGCCAGCAGCTTAGAAGGGAGCAATCAGCCCCAGCATTTT.

The chain links TRBV6-2 or TRBV6-3 to TRBJ2-3, with TRBD1 identical over 8 bases. V trimming: 6 bases; J trimming: 6 bases; junction bases outside the gene matches: 8. Looked up from germline, CDR1 is MNHEY and CDR2 is SVGEGT. This CDR3 contains 14 residues. CDR3 in amino acids: CASRRHRGRDTQYF. The CDR3 coding sequence is TGTGCCAGCAGGAGACACAGGGGGAGGGATACGCAGTATTTT.

With respect to this clonotype: This clone may be a read error of a much larger clone one base away. This chain connects TRBV29-1 to TRBJ2-1; D is perhaps TRBD2 (6 bases). CDR3 length: 13 amino acids. V was shortened by 6 bases and J by 10 bases, with 19 bases between the two germline ends. Germline V lookup: CDR1 SQVTM, CDR2 ANQGSEA. As DNA, the CDR3 is TGCAGCGTCTCCGGAGCGGGCTCCTACGAGCAGTTCTTC. It translates to CSVSGAGSYEQFF.

This clonotype was detected a few times. The chain carries TRBV20-1 and TRBJ2-7; a possible D gene is TRBD1 (5 bases). V lost 2 bases and J lost 1, with 12 bases in between. The CDR3 totals 14 residues. Looked up from germline, CDR1 is DFQATT and CDR2 is SNEGSKA (reference sequence). The chain's CDR3 is CSARKGEGSYEQYF. The CDR3 coding sequence is TGCAGTGCTAGAAAAGGGGAAGGGTCCTACGAGCAGTACTTC.

V and J are TRBV20-1 and TRBJ2-4; TRBD1 matches 8 bases. TRBJ2-7 explains the end of the DNA better; the J call may be wrong. Germline CDR1 and CDR2: DFQATT and SNEGSKA (reference sequence). The CDR3 consists of 14 residues. The DNA of the CDR3 is TGCAGTGCTCCATACAGGGGGTCGGGCGACGAGCAGTACTTC. This gives the protein CSAPYRGSGDEQYF.

This clonotype was seen a few times. This sequence joins TRBV6-5 and TRBJ2-2; no definite D call. The CDR3 has 13 residues. V lost 6 bases to trimming and J lost 7 bases, with 12 bases between them. Germline V gives CDR1 MNHEY, CDR2 SVGAGI. Written as DNA, the CDR3 is TGTGCCAGCAGGGTGAAAATCATCGGGGAGCTGTTTTTT. Protein product: CASRVKIIGELFF.

The chain employs TRBV5-8 and TRBJ2-7; D gene unclear. The germline V and J ends were trimmed by 0 bases and 2 bases, with 9 bases remaining between them. The CDR3 is 14 residues long. From germline, CDR1 is SGHTS and CDR2 YDEGEE. The CDR3 loop reads CASSLEQPPYEQYF. CDR3 coding DNA: TGTGCCAGCAGCTTGGAACAGCCCCCCTACGAGCAGTACTTC.

The V call is TRBV5-1, the J call TRBJ2-1; D might be TRBD1 or TRBD2, each matching 6 bases. CDR3 size: 14 residues. CDR1 and CDR2 (germline): SGHRS, YFSETQ. Trimming took off 0 bases at V and 9 bases at J, with 13 bases between the two ends. In DNA form, the CDR3 reads TGCGCCAGCAGCTTGGGTTCGGGGGCCTTTGAGCAGTTCTTC. It translates to CASSLGSGAFEQFF.

The chain has TRBV6-2 or TRBV6-3 and TRBJ2-1; 10 positions agree with TRBD2. Germline V gives CDR1 MNHEY, CDR2 SVGEGT. V was pared by 5 bases and J by 3 bases, with 13 bases of the junction left unmatched. This CDR3 is built from 18 residues. CDR3 in amino acids: CASSRVAGGRPNYNEQFF. As DNA, the CDR3 is TGTGCCAGCAGTCGGGTAGCGGGGGGCCGACCCAACTACAATGAGCAGTTCTTC.

V and J are TRBV5-1 and TRBJ2-2; D might be TRBD1 (6 bases). CDR3 length: 15 residues. Per the germline V gene, CDR1 is SGHRS and CDR2 is YFSETQ. The germline V and J ends were trimmed by 0 bases and 6 bases, with 12 bases remaining between them. Here the CDR3 reads CASSLEGRGPGELFF. DNA of the CDR3: TGCGCCAGCAGCTTGGAAGGCAGGGGTCCCGGGGAGCTGTTTTTT.

V usage is TRBV6-1 and J usage is TRBJ1-4, with 9 nucleotides matching TRBD1. The CDR3 is 16 residues long. The ends lost 3 bases at V and 7 bases at J; junction bases unmatched: 9. In germline, CDR1 is MNHNS, CDR2 SASEGT. The CDR3 reads CASSDRYRGLSEKLFF. In nucleotides, the CDR3 is TGTGCCAGCAGTGATCGCTACAGGGGGCTGAGTGAAAAACTGTTTTTT.

This clonotype was seen at least ten times. This chain links TRBV5-1 with TRBJ1-1, with 10 nucleotides matching TRBD1. This CDR3 has 14 residues. Germline V gene sequence: CDR1 SGHRS, CDR2 YFSETQ. J lost 7 bases, V lost 4 bases, and 7 bases had no gene match. The CDR3: CASSMDRGDFEAFF. In nucleotides, the CDR3 is TGCGCCAGCAGCATGGACAGGGGGGACTTTGAAGCTTTCTTT.

This clonotype showed up just a few times. The chain couples TRBV29-1 to TRBJ2-1; 7 nucleotides agree with TRBD1. Germline values: CDR1 SQVTM, CDR2 ANQGSEA. Unmatched junction bases numbered 10, after V lost 8 bases and J lost 0 bases. The CDR3 runs to 15 residues. Here the CDR3 DNA reads TGCAGCACCGACCGCAGGGGGAGCTCCTACAATGAGCAGTTCTTC. Its protein product is CSTDRRGSSYNEQFF.

This chain connects TRBV5-1 to TRBJ1-2; tentatively, D is TRBD1 (5 bases). Germline assignment: CDR1 SGHRS and CDR2 YFSETQ. V was pared by 8 bases and J by 4 bases, with 18 bases between. The CDR3 totals 14 residues. CDR3 residues: CARSSKTRGYGYTF. In DNA form, the CDR3 reads TGCGCCAGGAGCAGTAAAACAAGGGGCTATGGCTACACCTTC.

Of note for this clonotype: A much bigger clone sits one base away, suggesting this may be a read error. The chain joins TRBV7-8 to TRBJ2-1; D gene ambiguous. The CDR3 is made up of 12 amino acids. V gave up 5 bases and J gave up 13 bases, with 15 bases separating them. Germline V lookup: CDR1 SGHVS, CDR2 FQNEAQ. CDR3 loop: CASSTVTETQFF. DNA of the CDR3: TGTGCCAGCAGCACCGTAACGGAGACCCAGTTCTTC.

V usage is TRBV20-1 and J usage is TRBJ2-1; D is unclear. This CDR3 has 13 residues. CDR1 DFQATT and CDR2 SNEGSKA come from the germline V gene (reference sequence). The V gene lost 0 bases and the J gene lost 7 bases, with 10 bases spanning the gap. Written as DNA, the CDR3 is TGCAGTGCTAGAGATCGGCTTCTAAATGAGCAGTTCTTC. Translating it yields CSARDRLLNEQFF.